Below, 27 T cell receptor beta chains from the same sample are listed, as sequenced in a study of cytomegalovirus exposure and HLA in healthy donors. With 60 Vbeta and 13 Jbeta primers, the PCR was carried out. The assay was immunoSEQ multiplex PCR, and TCRdb's table has in-frame clones only and misses some. Of more than 150,000 clones listed, about 82% are singletons. The source material was PBMCs. These receptor sequences come from a woman aged 25 to 39 in good health and CMV-seronegative.

In DNA form, the CDR3 reads TGTGCCATCAGTGTGGACAGCCGTAACTATGGCTACACCTTC. As protein: CAISVDSRNYGYTF. V and J are TRBV10-3 and TRBJ1-2; D is perhaps TRBD1 (6 bases). Germline-derived CDR1 and CDR2 are ENHRY and SYGVKD. V shed 4 bases and J shed 1 base, with 10 bases lying between them. The CDR3 runs to 14 residues.

This clone was observed a single time. V gene TRBV29-1 combines with J gene TRBJ2-7, with TRBD1 matching 7 bases. After removal of 5 bases from V and 6 bases from J, the junction contained 13 bases not matched to a gene. CDR1 and CDR2 from the germline V gene are SQVTM and ANQGSEA. The CDR3 contains 14 residues. The CDR3 here is CSVYPGQKSLEQYF. CDR3 nucleotides: TGCAGCGTTTACCCGGGACAGAAGTCCCTCGAGCAGTACTTC.

V and J are TRBV5-8 and TRBJ1-3; 9 bases line up with TRBD1. Per the germline V gene, CDR1 is SGHTS and CDR2 is YDEGEE. CDR3 length equals 16 residues. V gave up 0 bases and J gave up 2 bases; unmatched junction bases: 3. This CDR3 is CASSLVRTGAGNTIYF. CDR3 nucleotide sequence: TGTGCCAGCAGCTTGGTTCGGACAGGGGCTGGAAACACCATATATTTT.

The V call is TRBV7-8, the J call TRBJ1-4; D unresolved. V dropped 5 bases and J dropped 5 bases, with 15 bases sitting between them. CDR1 SGHVS and CDR2 FQNEAQ come from the germline V gene. This CDR3 is built from 15 residues. In DNA, the CDR3 is TGTGCCAGCAGCCCCTGGACTGGGCCGAATGAAAAACTGTTTTTT. Translating it yields CASSPWTGPNEKLFF. The full variable domain, its missing parts supplied by reference TRBV7-8 and TRBJ1-4, is GAGVSQSPRYKVAKRGQDVALRCDPISGHVSLFWYQQALGQGPEFLTYFQNEAQLDKSGLPSDRFFAERPEGSVSTLKIQRTQQEDSAVYLCASSPWTGPNEKLFFGSGTQLSVL.

This clone appeared a few times. The V and J genes are TRBV18 and TRBJ1-2, with D maybe TRBD1 (6 bases). The V and J ends lost 3 bases and 2 bases respectively, with 10 bases between them. Germline loops: CDR1 KGHSH, CDR2 LQKENI. The CDR3 spans 14 residues. Here the CDR3 DNA reads TGTGCCAGCTCACCTGGACAGCGGAACTATGGCTACACCTTC. Amino acid sequence: CASSPGQRNYGYTF. The entire variable domain, with the rest obtained from reference TRBV18 and TRBJ1-2, is as follows: NAGVMQNPRHLVRRRGQEARLRCSPMKGHSHVYWYRQLPEEGLKFMVYLQKENIIDESGMPKERFSAEFPKEGPSILRIQQVVRGDSAAYFCASSPGQRNYGYTFGSGTRLTVV.

CDR3 nucleotide sequence: TGTGCCAGCAGCTTCGGGGGAAGCTATGGCTACACCTTC. Translated, it gives CASSFGGSYGYTF. The chain employs TRBV7-9 and TRBJ1-2; the D gene is possibly TRBD1 (5 bases). CDR3 length: 13 residues. CDR1 is SEHNR, CDR2 FQNEAQ, per germline (reference sequence). Trimming stripped 3 bases from V and 4 bases from J, with 9 bases between.

The rearrangement uses TRBV10-1 and TRBJ1-5; maybe TRBD1 (5 bases). The CDR3 has 18 amino acids. The V gene lost 10 bases and the J gene lost 0 bases, with 25 bases spanning the gap. Looked up from germline, CDR1 is WNHNN and CDR2 is SYGVQD (reference sequence). The CDR3: CATLLVGGLGHSNQPQHF. CDR3 sequence (DNA): TGCGCCACCCTACTGGTGGGAGGGCTGGGGCATAGCAATCAGCCCCAGCATTTT.

V is TRBV15 and J is TRBJ1-5; tentatively, D is TRBD1 (6 bases). The V gene lost 9 bases and the J gene lost 4 bases, with 13 bases spanning the gap. There are 13 residues in the CDR3. The germline V gene encodes CDR1 LNHNV and CDR2 YYDKDF (reference sequence). CDR3 bases: TGTGCCACGCGTGACAGGAGGAATCAGCCCCAGCATTTT. Its protein is CATRDRRNQPQHF.

As DNA, the CDR3 is TGTGCCAGCAGCGAGGGACAGGGGGTCGGAAATCAGCCCCAGCATTTT. It codes for CASSEGQGVGNQPQHF. The chain employs TRBV9 and TRBJ1-5; the match to TRBD1 covers 11 bases. V shed 3 bases and J 4 bases; nucleotides not matched to a gene: 6. This CDR3 contains 16 residues. From germline, CDR1 is SGDLS and CDR2 YYNGEE.

This clone was recorded once. The chain combines TRBV2 with TRBJ2-5; D remains unclear. CDR1 SNHLY and CDR2 FYNNEI come from the germline V gene. The CDR3 totals 14 residues. Deletions cut 4 bases from V and 1 base from J, with 10 bases between. The CDR3 loop reads CASSVAVFQETQYF. The CDR3, as DNA: TGTGCCAGCAGTGTTGCGGTCTTCCAAGAGACCCAGTACTTC.

This clone was recorded once. The rearrangement links TRBV6-4 to TRBJ2-1; 7 bases fit TRBD1. The CDR3 consists of 13 residues. CDR1 and CDR2 from the germline V gene are MRHNA and SNTAGT. J was trimmed by 8 bases and V by 5 bases; bases with no gene match: 6. Here the CDR3 DNA reads TGTGCCAGCAGTCGACAGGGATGGGATGAGCAGTTCTTC. Protein product: CASSRQGWDEQFF.

The rearrangement joins TRBV12-2 to TRBJ2-7; the D call TRBD2 from the table was never checked on the DNA. TRBV12-2 is a recognized pseudogene. The CDR3 extends over 14 amino acids. The CDR3 region has the DNA TGTGCAAGTCGCTTTAGCGGCGGATCCTACGAGCAGTACTTC. Translation: CASRFSGGSYEQYF.

This clone turned up a few times. The chain recombines TRBV7-6 with TRBJ1-5; D unresolved. Germline CDR1 SGHVS, CDR2 FNYEAQ. Trimming shortened V by 1 base and J by 0 bases, and 7 bases separated the two germline ends. The CDR3 is 15 amino acids. The CDR3 reads CASSLVRYSNQPQHF. The DNA for the CDR3 is TGTGCCAGCAGCTTAGTTCGCTATAGCAATCAGCCCCAGCATTTT. Full variable domain (remainder filled in from reference TRBV7-6 and TRBJ1-5): GAGVSQSPRYKVTKRGQDVALRCDPISGHVSLYWYRQALGQGPEFLTYFNYEAQQDKSGLPNDRFSAERPEGSISTLTIQRTEQRDSAMYRCASSLVRYSNQPQHFGDGTRLSIL.

This chain links TRBV5-1 with TRBJ1-1; tentative D call: TRBD1 (5 bases). The germline V and J ends were trimmed by 3 bases and 5 bases, with 17 bases remaining between them. The germline V gene encodes CDR1 SGHRS and CDR2 YFSETQ. CDR3 length: 15 residues. The CDR3 DNA reads as TGCGCCAGCAGCTACGCACAGGCTACGAGGACTGAAGCTTTCTTT. This encodes CASSYAQATRTEAFF.

The chain combines TRBV27 with TRBJ1-2, with 7 bases matching TRBD1. Germline CDR1 MNHEY, CDR2 SMNVEV (reference sequence). The CDR3 spans 15 residues. Trimming at V came to 2 bases and at J to 3 bases, leaving 6 bases not matched to a gene. The CDR3 spells CASSLARTGYYGYTF. The DNA of the CDR3 is TGTGCCAGCAGTTTAGCCCGGACAGGTTACTATGGCTACACCTTC.

The chain joins TRBV5-6 to TRBJ2-3; 8 positions agree with TRBD1. Germline V gene lookup returns CDR1 SGHDT and CDR2 YYEEEE. The J segment lost 2 bases and the V segment lost 5 bases, leaving 10 bases of the junction unmatched. CDR3 length: 16 residues. The DNA for the CDR3 is TGTGCCAGCAGATCGCCGGGACAGGCTGTCACAGATACGCAGTATTTT. As protein: CASRSPGQAVTDTQYF. The whole variable domain, remainder taken from reference TRBV5-6 and TRBJ2-3, is DAGVTQSPTHLIKTRGQQVTLRCSPKSGHDTVSWYQQALGQGPQFIFQYYEEEERQRGNFPDRFSGHQFPNYSSELNVNALLLGDSALYLCASRSPGQAVTDTQYFGPGTRLTVL.

This chain connects TRBV13 to TRBJ2-1; 11 bases line up with TRBD2. CDR1 PRHDT and CDR2 FYEKMQ come from the germline V gene (reference sequence). After removal of 5 bases from V and 1 base from J, the junction contained 7 bases not matched to a gene. This CDR3 comprises 17 residues. Here the CDR3 DNA reads TGTGCCAGCAGCCCATGGATAGCGGGGGGGTCCTACAATGAGCAGTTCTTC. Translating gives CASSPWIAGGSYNEQFF.

The V call is TRBV7-2, the J call TRBJ2-7; the match to TRBD2 covers 7 bases. V lost 6 bases to trimming and J lost 1 base; unmatched junction nucleotides: 9. The CDR3 runs to 15 residues. Germline V gene lookup returns CDR1 SGHTA and CDR2 FQGNSA. The CDR3 coding sequence is TGTGCCAGCAGTTCTCCGGCGGGGGTATCCTACGAGCAGTACTTC. Residues: CASSSPAGVSYEQYF. The full variable domain, in which reference TRBV7-2 and TRBJ2-7 provide the parts outside the CDR3, is GAGVSQSPSNKVTEKGKDVELRCDPISGHTALYWYRQSLGQGLEFLIYFQGNSAPDKSGLPSDRFSAERTGGSVSTLTIQRTQQEDSAVYLCASSSPAGVSYEQYFGPGTRLTVT.

J is TRBJ1-2 and V is TRBV6-1; D remains ambiguous. The CDR3 spans 14 residues. Germline lookup yields CDR1 MNHNS and CDR2 SASEGT. The V end was cut by 0 bases, the J end by 8 bases, with 13 bases between. The CDR3 DNA follows: TGTGCCAGCAGTGAAGCTGGCAGGCCCAAGGGCTACACCTTC. Its protein is CASSEAGRPKGYTF.

To note about this clone: The junction does not match germline at one end; this may be a read error. The CDR3 spells CASSSDRRDREDF. The CDR3 DNA follows: TGTGCCAGCAGTTCCGACCGCCGGGACAGGGAGGACTTC. The chain joins TRBV27 to TRBJ2-5; TRBD1 matches at 9 bases. This CDR3 has 13 residues. Germline CDR1 MNHEY, CDR2 SMNVEV (reference sequence).

This rearrangement joins TRBV19 to TRBJ1-4; TRBD1 matches at 8 bases. Looked up from germline, CDR1 is LNHDA and CDR2 is SQIVND (reference sequence). This CDR3 is built from 14 residues. The ends lost 9 bases at V and 2 bases at J; junction bases unmatched: 5. The CDR3 DNA reads as TGTGCCAGCAACGACAGGGGCACTAATGAAAAACTGTTTTTT. Amino acid sequence: CASNDRGTNEKLFF.

The chain carries TRBV6-1 and TRBJ2-4, with a weak D call TRBD2 (6 bases). Trimming removed 2 bases at V and 1 base at J, with 12 bases between. This CDR3 spans 16 amino acids. Germline V gene lookup returns CDR1 MNHNS and CDR2 SASEGT. The CDR3 spells CASSEMWGVAKNIQYF. DNA of the CDR3: TGTGCCAGCAGTGAAATGTGGGGGGTGGCCAAAAACATTCAGTACTTC.

In this sample, this clone turned up once. CDR3 nucleotide sequence: TGCGCCAGCAGCCAAGAGCCAGGTCAATTCTACAATGAGCAGTTCTTC. Protein: CASSQEPGQFYNEQFF. The chain couples TRBV4-1 to TRBJ2-1, with D hard to call. Per germline, CDR1 MGHRA and CDR2 YSYEKL. The CDR3 extends over 16 amino acids. V lost 0 bases and J 3 bases, leaving 12 bases between the germline ends.

The chain employs TRBV5-1 and TRBJ2-1; the match to TRBD1 covers 8 bases. Germline values: CDR1 SGHRS, CDR2 YFSETQ. The CDR3 has 14 residues. V lost 4 bases, J lost 9 bases, and 9 bases stayed unmatched. Written as DNA, the CDR3 is TGCGCCAGCAGCCATACCGGGACAGGCAGTGAGCAGTTCTTC. Protein: CASSHTGTGSEQFF.

This clone was detected once. V is TRBV9 and J is TRBJ2-3; 15 nucleotides agree with TRBD2. The length of the CDR3 is 17 residues. Looked up from germline, CDR1 is SGDLS and CDR2 is YYNGEE. V shed 0 bases, J shed 5 bases, and the junction held 4 bases outside the gene matches. This CDR3 reads CASSVGTSGGAVDTQYF. The CDR3 DNA follows: TGTGCCAGCAGCGTAGGGACTAGCGGGGGGGCCGTAGATACGCAGTATTTT.

The gene calls are TRBV9 and TRBJ2-2, with D perhaps TRBD1 (6 bases). Germline CDR1 SGDLS, CDR2 YYNGEE. Trimming shortened V by 4 bases and J by 1 base, and 11 bases separated the two germline ends. The CDR3 covers 15 residues. For the CDR3, the DNA is TGTGCCAGCAGCCCCCAGGGGATGAACACCGGGGAGCTGTTTTTT. It codes for CASSPQGMNTGELFF. The variable domain in full, with the rest retrieved from reference TRBV9 and TRBJ2-2, is DSGVTQTPKHLITATGQRVTLRCSPRSGDLSVYWYQQSLDQGLQFLIQYYNGEERAKGNILERFSAQQFPDLHSELNLSSLELGDSALYFCASSPQGMNTGELFFGEGSRLTVL.

This clone was counted between two and nine times. The rearrangement links TRBV7-8 to TRBJ1-1; D possibly corresponds to TRBD1 (5 bases). Between the trimmed V and J ends, which lost 2 bases and 4 bases, there was a span of 14 bases. The CDR3 is 15 residues long. Germline V lookup: CDR1 SGHVS, CDR2 FQNEAQ. DNA of the CDR3: TGTGCCAGCAGCTTATATGGCCCAGGGTTCACTGAAGCTTTCTTT. It encodes CASSLYGPGFTEAFF.